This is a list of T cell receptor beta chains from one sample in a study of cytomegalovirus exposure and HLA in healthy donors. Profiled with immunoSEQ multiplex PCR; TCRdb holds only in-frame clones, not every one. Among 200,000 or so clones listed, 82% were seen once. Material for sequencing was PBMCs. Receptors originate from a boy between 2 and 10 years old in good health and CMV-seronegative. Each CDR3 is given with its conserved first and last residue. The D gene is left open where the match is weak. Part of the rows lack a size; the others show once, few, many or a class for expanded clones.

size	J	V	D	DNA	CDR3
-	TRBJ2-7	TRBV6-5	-	TGTGCCAGCAGTCCTAACTCCTACGAGCAGTACTTC	CASSPNSYEQYF
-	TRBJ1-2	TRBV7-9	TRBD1	TGTGCCAGCATCCGGGACAGCCTTTCCTATGGCTACACCTTC	CASIRDSLSYGYTF
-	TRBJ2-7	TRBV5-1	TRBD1	TGCGCCAGCAGCGACAGGACAGGGGCCTACGAGCAGTACTTC	CASSDRTGAYEQYF
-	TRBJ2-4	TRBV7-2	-	TGTGCCAGCAGCTCCGGGGGTAGGGACATTCAGTACTTC	CASSSGGRDIQYF
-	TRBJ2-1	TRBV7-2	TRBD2	TGTGCCAGCAGCTCCGGGGGGGTTAGTTACAATGAGCAGTTCTTC	CASSSGGVSYNEQFF
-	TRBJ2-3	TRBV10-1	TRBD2	TGCGCCAGCAGTTACTTGGCTAGCGGGGAGGTCGTTCTGGATACGCAGTATTTT	CASSYLASGEVVLDTQYF
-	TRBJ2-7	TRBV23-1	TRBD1	TGCGCCAGCAGTCAATCGGGACAGGGCTACGAGCAGTACTTC	CASSQSGQGYEQYF
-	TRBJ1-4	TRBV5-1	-	TGCGCCAGCAGCTTGGGTCCCCAGGGTCCAACTAATGAAAAACTGTTTTTT	CASSLGPQGPTNEKLFF
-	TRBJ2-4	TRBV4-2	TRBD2	TGTGCCAGCAGCCAAGATTGGACTAGCGGGGGGGATACCCTGGGAAAAATTGGCATTCAGTACTTC	CASSQDWTSGGDTLGKIGIQYF
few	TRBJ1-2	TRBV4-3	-	TGCGCCAGCAGCCCCCGACAGAACTCATCTCCCTATGGCTACACCTTC	CASSPRQNSSPYGYTF
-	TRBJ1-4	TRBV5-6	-	TGTGCCAGCAGCCCGGGGGGTTCCCGGGGAAAACTGTTTTTT	CASSPGGSRGKLFF
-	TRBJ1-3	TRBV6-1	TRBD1	TGTGCCAGCAGCGAGACAGGGGCTGGAAACACCATATATTTT	CASSETGAGNTIYF
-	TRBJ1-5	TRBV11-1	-	TGTGCCAGCAGCTTAATTACGGTGCCCAGGTATAGCAATCAGCCCCAGCATTTT	CASSLITVPRYSNQPQHF
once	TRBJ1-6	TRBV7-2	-	TGTGCCAGCAGCCCGAATGTTATAGGGGTGAATTCACCCCTCCACTTT	CASSPNVIGVNSPLHF
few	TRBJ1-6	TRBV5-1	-	TGCGCCAGCAGCACGCGGACAAATGGTTCACCCCTCCACTTT	CASSTRTNGSPLHF
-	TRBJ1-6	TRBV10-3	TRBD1	TGTGCCATCAGGGATGGACAGGGCGATTCACCCCTCCACTTT	CAIRDGQGDSPLHF
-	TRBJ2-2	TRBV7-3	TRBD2	TGTGCCAGCAGCTCAAGCGGGGGGGCCGCCGGGGAGCTGTTTTTT	CASSSSGGAAGELFF
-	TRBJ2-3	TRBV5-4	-	TGTGCCAGCAGCCCGACTAGAACTAGCACAGATACGCAGTATTTT	CASSPTRTSTDTQYF
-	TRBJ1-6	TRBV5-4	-	TGTGCCAGCAGCTTGGACTTTAGTTATAATTCACCCCTCCACTTT	CASSLDFSYNSPLHF
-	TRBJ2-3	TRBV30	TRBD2	TGTGCCTGGAGTAGCGGGGGGGCAGATACGCAGTATTTT	CAWSSGGADTQYF
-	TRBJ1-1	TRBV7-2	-	TGTGCCAGCAGGCCCGTGGGGCGCACTGAAGCTTTCTTT	CASRPVGRTEAFF
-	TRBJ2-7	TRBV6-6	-	TGTGCCACCATAAATGAGGCGGATTACGAGCAGTACTTC	CATINEADYEQYF
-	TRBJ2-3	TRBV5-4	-	TGTGCCAGTCGGGTTAGGGACTTTGCAGATACGCAGTATTTT	CASRVRDFADTQYF
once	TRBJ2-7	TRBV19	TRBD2	TGTGCCAGTAGTCCAAGCGGGGGCTCCTACGAGCAGTACTTC	CASSPSGGSYEQYF
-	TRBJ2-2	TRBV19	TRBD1	TGTGCCAGTAGTGATCGGACAGGGGAGAACACCGGGGAGCTGTTTTTT	CASSDRTGENTGELFF
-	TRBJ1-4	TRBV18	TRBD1	TGTGCCAGCTCACCCCGACAGGGAGCGGCCAAACTGTTTTTT	CASSPRQGAAKLFF
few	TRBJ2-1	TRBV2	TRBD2	TGTGCCAGCAGCGGACTAGCGAGCTCCTACAATGAGCAGTTCTTC	CASSGLASSYNEQFF
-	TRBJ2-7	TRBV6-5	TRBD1	TGTGCCAGCAGTTCCCCGGGACAGGGAGTCTACGAGCAGTACTTC	CASSSPGQGVYEQYF
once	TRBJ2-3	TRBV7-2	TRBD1	TGTGCCAGCAAACGCCCCGGGACAGGGTTAGGAGATACGCAGTATTTT	CASKRPGTGLGDTQYF
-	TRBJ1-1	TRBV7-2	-	TGTGCCAGCAGCTTCGTCTCGGGGGGAATTGAAGCTTTCTTT	CASSFVSGGIEAFF
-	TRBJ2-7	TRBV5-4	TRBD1	TGTGCCAGCAGCTCGGGGACAGCCAAACTTTACGAGCAGTACTTC	CASSSGTAKLYEQYF
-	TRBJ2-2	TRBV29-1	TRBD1	TGCAGCGCCATACAGGGGGAGAACACCGGGGAGCTGTTTTTT	CSAIQGENTGELFF
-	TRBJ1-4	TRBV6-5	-	TGTGCCAGCTCTGGGCAGGGTGCAACTAATGAAAAACTGTTTTTT	CASSGQGATNEKLFF